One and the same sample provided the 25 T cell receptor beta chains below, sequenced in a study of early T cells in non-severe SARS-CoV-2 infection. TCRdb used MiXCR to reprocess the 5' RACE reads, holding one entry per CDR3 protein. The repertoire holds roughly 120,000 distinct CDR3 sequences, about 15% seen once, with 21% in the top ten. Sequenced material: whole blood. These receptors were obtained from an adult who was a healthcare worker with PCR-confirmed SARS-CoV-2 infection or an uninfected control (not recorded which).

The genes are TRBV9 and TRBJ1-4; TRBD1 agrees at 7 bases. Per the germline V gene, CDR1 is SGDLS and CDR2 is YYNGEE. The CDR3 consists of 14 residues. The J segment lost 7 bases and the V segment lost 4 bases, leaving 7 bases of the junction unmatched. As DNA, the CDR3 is TGTGCCAGCAGCCCCACAGGGGAGAGTGAAAAACTGTTTTTT. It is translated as CASSPTGESEKLFF.

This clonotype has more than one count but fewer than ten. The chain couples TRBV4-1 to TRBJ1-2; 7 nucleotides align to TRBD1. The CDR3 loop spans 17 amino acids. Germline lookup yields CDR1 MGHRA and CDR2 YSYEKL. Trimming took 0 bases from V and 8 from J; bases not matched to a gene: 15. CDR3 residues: CASSQDLGQNLWRGYTF. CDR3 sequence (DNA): TGCGCCAGCAGCCAAGATCTGGGACAGAACCTTTGGAGGGGCTACACCTTC.

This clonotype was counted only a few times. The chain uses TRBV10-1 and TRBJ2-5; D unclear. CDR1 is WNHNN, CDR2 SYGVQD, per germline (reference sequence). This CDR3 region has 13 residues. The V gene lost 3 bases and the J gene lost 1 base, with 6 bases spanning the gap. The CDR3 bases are TGCGCCAGCAGTGAAGGCAGCCAAGAGACCCAGTACTTC. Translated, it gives CASSEGSQETQYF.

The DNA of the CDR3 is TGTGCCAGCAGCTACCCCGAGACCGGGACGAGGGAGACCCAGTACTTC. Amino acid sequence: CASSYPETGTRETQYF. The V and J genes are TRBV11-2 and TRBJ2-5, with D perhaps given as TRBD1 or TRBD2 (5 bases each). Trimming pared 4 bases from V and 5 bases from J, leaving 20 bases between. There are 16 residues in the CDR3. CDR1 is SGHAT and CDR2 is FQNNGV in the germline V gene.

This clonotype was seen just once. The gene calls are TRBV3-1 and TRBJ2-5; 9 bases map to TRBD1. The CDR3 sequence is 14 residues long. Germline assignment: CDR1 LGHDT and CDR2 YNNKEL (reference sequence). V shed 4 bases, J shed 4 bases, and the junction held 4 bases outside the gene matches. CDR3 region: CASSPQTGGETQYF. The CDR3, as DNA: TGTGCCAGCAGCCCCCAGACAGGGGGAGAGACCCAGTACTTC.

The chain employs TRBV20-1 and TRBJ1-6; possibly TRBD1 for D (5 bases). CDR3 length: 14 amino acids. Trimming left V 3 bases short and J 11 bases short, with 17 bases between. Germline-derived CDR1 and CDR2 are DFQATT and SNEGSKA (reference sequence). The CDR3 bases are TGCAGTGCTAGGGGGCCGGGAAGAAGTGCACCCCTCCACTTT. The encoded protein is CSARGPGRSAPLHF.

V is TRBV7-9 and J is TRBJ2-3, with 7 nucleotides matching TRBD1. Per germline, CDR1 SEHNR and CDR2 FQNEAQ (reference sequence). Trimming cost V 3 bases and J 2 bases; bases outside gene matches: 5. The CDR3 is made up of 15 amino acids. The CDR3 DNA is TGTGCCAGCAGCTTCGAGGGGGCGGTCACAGATACGCAGTATTTT. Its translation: CASSFEGAVTDTQYF.

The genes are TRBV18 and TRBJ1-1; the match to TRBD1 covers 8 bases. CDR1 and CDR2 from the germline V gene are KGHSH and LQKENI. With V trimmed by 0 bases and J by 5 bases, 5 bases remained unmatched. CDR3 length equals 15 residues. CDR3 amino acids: CASSPPTGVRTEAFF. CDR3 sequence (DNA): TGTGCCAGCTCACCACCGACAGGGGTAAGAACTGAAGCTTTCTTT. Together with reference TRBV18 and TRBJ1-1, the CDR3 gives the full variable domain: NAGVMQNPRHLVRRRGQEARLRCSPMKGHSHVYWYRQLPEEGLKFMVYLQKENIIDESGMPKERFSAEFPKEGPSILRIQQVVRGDSAAYFCASSPPTGVRTEAFFGQGTRLTVV.

The DNA for the CDR3 is TGTGCCAGCAGCCAAGGTGGCAGGGCCTACGAGCAGTACTTC. Protein sequence: CASSQGGRAYEQYF. This chain uses TRBV14 with TRBJ2-7; the D gene is possibly TRBD1 (5 bases). Germline values: CDR1 SGHDN, CDR2 FVKESK. CDR3 size: 14 residues. Between the trimmed V and J ends, which lost 1 base and 2 bases, there was a span of 9 bases.

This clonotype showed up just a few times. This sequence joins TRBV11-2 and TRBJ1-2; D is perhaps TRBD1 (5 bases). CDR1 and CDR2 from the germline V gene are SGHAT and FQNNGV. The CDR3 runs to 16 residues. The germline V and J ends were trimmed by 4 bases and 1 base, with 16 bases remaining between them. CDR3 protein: CASSSLKTDNNYGYTF. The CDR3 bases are TGTGCCAGCAGCTCATTAAAGACAGATAATAACTATGGCTACACCTTC.

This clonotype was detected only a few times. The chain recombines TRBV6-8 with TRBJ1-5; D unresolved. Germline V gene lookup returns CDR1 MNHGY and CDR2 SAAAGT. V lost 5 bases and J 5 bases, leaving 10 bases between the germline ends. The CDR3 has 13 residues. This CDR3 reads CASSPPGDQPQHF. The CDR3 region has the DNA TGTGCCAGCAGTCCCCCTGGGGATCAGCCCCAGCATTTT.

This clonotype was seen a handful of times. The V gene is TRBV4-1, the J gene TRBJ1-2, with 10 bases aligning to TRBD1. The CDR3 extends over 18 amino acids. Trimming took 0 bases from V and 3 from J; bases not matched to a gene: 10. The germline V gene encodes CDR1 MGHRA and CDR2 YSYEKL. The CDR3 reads CASSQDLTGGLSYYGYTF. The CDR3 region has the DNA TGCGCCAGCAGCCAAGATCTGACAGGGGGCCTCTCCTACTATGGCTACACCTTC.

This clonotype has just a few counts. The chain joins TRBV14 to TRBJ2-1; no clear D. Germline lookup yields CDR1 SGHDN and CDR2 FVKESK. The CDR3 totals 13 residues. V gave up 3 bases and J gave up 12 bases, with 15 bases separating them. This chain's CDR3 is CASSHGGTLMQFF. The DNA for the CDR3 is TGTGCCAGCAGCCACGGCGGTACTCTAATGCAGTTCTTC.

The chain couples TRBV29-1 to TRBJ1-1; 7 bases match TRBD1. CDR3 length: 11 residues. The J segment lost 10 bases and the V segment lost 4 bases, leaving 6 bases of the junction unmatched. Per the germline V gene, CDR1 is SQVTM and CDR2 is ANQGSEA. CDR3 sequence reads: CSVAGGQRAFF. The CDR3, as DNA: TGCAGCGTTGCCGGGGGACAGCGAGCTTTCTTT. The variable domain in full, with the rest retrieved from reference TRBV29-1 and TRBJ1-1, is SAVISQKPSRDICQRGTSLTIQCQVDSQVTMMFWYRQQPGQSLTLIATANQGSEATYESGFVIDKFPISRPNLTFSTLTVSNMSPEDSSIYLCSVAGGQRAFFGQGTRLTVV.

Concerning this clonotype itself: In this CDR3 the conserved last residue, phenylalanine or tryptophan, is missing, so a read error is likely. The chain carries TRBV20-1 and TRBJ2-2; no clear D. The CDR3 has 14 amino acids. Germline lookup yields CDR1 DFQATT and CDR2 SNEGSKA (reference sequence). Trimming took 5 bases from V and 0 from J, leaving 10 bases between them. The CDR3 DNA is TGCAGTGCTCCCGGACCGGCGAACACCGGGGAGCTGTTTTCT. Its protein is CSAPGPANTGELFS.

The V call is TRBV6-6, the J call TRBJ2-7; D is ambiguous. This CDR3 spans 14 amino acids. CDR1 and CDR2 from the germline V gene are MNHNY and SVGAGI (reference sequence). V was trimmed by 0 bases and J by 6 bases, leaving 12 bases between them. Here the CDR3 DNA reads TGTGCCAGCAGTTACTCGATATCTTTCGGCGAGCAGTACTTC. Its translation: CASSYSISFGEQYF.

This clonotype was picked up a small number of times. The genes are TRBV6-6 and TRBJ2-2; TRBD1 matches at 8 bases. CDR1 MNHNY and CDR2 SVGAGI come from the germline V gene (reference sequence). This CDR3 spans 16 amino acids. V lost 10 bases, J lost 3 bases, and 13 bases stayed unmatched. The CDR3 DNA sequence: TGTGCCACCACCCCCCCAGGACAGGGCCACACCGGGGAGCTGTTTTTT. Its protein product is CATTPPGQGHTGELFF.

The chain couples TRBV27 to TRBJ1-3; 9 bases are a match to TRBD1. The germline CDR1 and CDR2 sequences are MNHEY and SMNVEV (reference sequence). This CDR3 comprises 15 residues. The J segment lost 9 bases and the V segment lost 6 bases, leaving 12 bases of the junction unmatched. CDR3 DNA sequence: TGTGCCAGCAGCCAAAGGACAGGGGAGGATGTCACCATATATTTT. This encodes CASSQRTGEDVTIYF.

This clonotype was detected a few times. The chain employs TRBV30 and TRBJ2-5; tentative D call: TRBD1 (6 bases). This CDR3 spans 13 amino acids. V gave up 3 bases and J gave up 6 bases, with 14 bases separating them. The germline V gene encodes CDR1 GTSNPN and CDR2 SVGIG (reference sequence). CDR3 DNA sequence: TGTGCCTGGAGAAGGGGGATAGGAAAGACCCAGTACTTC. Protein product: CAWRRGIGKTQYF.

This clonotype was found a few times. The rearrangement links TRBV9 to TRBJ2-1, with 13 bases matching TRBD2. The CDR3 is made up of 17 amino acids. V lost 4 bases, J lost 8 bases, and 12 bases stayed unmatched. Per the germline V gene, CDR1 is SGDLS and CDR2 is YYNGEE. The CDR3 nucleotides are TGTGCCAGCAGCCCTCCAGGGGGGACTAGCGGGATTTATGAGCAGTTCTTC. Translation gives CASSPPGGTSGIYEQFF.

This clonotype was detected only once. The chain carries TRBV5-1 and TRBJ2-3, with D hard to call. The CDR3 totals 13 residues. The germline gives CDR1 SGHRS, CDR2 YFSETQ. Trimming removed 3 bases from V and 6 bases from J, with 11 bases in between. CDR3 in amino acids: CASSSDRRDTQYF. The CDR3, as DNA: TGCGCCAGCAGCTCGGACCGCCGGGATACGCAGTATTTT. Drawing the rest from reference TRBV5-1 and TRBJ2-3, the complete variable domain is KAGVTQTPRYLIKTRGQQVTLSCSPISGHRSVSWYQQTPGQGLQFLFEYFSETQRNKGNFPGRFSGRQFSNSRSEMNVSTLELGDSALYLCASSSDRRDTQYFGPGTRLTVL.

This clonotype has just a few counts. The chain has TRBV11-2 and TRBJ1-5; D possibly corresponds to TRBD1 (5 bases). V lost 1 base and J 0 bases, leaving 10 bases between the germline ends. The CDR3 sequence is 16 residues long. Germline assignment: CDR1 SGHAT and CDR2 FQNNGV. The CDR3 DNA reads TGTGCCAGCAGCTTAGCTTACAGGTTTAGCAATCAGCCCCAGCATTTT. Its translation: CASSLAYRFSNQPQHF.

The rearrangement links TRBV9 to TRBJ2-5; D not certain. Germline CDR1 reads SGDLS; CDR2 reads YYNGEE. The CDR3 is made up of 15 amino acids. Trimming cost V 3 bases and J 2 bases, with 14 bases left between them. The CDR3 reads CASSGTGKGQETQYF. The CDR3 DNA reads TGTGCCAGCAGCGGTACCGGTAAAGGGCAAGAGACCCAGTACTTC.

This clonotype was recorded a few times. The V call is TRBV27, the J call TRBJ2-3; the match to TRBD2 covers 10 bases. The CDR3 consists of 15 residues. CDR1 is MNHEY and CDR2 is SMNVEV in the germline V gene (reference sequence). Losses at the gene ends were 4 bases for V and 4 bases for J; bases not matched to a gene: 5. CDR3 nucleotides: TGTGCCAGCAGTTCTCTAGCGGGGGAGTCAGATACGCAGTATTTT. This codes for CASSSLAGESDTQYF.

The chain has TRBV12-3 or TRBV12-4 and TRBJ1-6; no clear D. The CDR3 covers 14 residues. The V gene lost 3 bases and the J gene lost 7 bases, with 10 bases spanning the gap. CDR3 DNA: TGTGCCAGCAGTTTGCAGAGTTGGAATTCACCCCTCCACTTT. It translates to CASSLQSWNSPLHF.